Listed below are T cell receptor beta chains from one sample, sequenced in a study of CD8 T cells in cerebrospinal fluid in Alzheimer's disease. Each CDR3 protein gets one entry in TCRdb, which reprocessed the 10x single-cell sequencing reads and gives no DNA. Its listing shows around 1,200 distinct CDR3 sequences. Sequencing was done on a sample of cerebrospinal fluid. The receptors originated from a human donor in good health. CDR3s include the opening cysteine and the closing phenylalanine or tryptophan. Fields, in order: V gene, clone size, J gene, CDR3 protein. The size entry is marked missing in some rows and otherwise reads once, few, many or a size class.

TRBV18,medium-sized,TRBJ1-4,CASSPPGNEKLFF
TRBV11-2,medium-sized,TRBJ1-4,CASSSSITHEKLFF
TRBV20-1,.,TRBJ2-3,CSARRSTSTDTQYF
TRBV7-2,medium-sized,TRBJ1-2,CASSLGQGGLYGYTF
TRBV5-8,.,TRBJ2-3,CASTPGAGGTDTQYF
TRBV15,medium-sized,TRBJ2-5,CATSRDMAGALETQYF
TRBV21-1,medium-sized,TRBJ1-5,CASSIASFWTGVPNQPQHF
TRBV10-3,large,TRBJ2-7,CAISEEWTEQYF
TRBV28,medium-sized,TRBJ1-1,CASRLGSQNTEAFF
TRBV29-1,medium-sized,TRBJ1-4,CSVVETGVGKLFF
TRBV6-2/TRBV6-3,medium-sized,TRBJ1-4,CASSYSSGGDPNEKLFF
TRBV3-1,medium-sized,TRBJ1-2,CASSQDRAGGYTF
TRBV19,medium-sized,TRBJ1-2,CASSKGMRFYGYTF
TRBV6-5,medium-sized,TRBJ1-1,CASSYSAGTEAFF
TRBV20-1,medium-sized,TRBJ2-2,CSAPQTDTTGELFF
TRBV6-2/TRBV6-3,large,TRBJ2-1,CASSDTGALYNEQFF
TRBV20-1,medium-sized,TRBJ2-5,CSARDMETQYF
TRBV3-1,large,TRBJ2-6,CASSHTSGANVLTF
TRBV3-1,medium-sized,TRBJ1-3,CASSQDRGARAGNTIYF
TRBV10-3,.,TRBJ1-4,CAISDSGGEEKLFF
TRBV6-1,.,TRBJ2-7,CASSVRDNSYEQYF
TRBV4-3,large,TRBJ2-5,CASRRNVRDQETQYF
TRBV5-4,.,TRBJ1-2,CASSLPQGAQGYTF
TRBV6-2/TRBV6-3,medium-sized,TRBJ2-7,CASSVPDRVSYEQYF
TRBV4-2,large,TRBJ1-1,CASSQETGRSEAFF
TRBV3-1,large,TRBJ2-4,CASSQDFDFLAKNIQYF
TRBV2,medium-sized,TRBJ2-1,CASSGDRGDEQFF
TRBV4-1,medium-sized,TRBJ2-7,CASSQEGQGAYEQYF
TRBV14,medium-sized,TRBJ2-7,CASSQTFYEQYF
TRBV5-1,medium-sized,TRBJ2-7,CASSLDGRPYEQYF
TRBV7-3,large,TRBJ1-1,CASSTQQNTEAFF
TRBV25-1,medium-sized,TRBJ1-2,CASSDNPGDGYTF
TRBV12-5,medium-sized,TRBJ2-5,CASGLGTGSETQYF
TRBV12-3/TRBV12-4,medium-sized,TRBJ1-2,CASRLGQDYGYTF
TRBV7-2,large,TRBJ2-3,CASSFPHVGDTQYF
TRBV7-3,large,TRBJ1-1,CASSLVGGESTEAFF
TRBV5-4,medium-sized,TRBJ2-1,CASSLVGAPEGQFF
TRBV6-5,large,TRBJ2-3,CASSYGGNTDTQYF
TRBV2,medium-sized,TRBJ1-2,CASSASGTGFYGYTF
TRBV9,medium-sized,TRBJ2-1,CASSEPLTTSGGAWDEQFF
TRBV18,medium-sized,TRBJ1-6,CASSPKNRGYNSPLHF
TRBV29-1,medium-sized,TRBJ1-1,CSSPGQGATEAFF
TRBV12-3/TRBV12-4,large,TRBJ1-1,CASSLNGNTEAFF
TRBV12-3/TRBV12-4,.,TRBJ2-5,CASSLDLTEETQYF
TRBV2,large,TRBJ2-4,CASSEGSDIQYF
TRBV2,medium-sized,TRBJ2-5,CASSELRGQETQYF
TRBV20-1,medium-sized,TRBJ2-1,CSAPVRGLIDNEQFF